One sample yielded the 25 T cell receptor beta chains listed below, sequenced in a study of cytomegalovirus exposure and HLA in healthy donors. With 60 Vbeta and 13 Jbeta primers, the PCR was carried out. The table came from immunoSEQ multiplex PCR; TCRdb's copy has only in-frame clones and leaves some out. The sample holds about 200,000 clones, around 80% seen once. Material: PBMCs. These receptors were taken from a girl aged 2 to 10 in good health and CMV-seronegative.

The rearrangement links TRBV5-1 to TRBJ1-1; 10 positions agree with TRBD1. Per the germline V gene, CDR1 is SGHRS and CDR2 is YFSETQ. The CDR3 consists of 13 residues. V lost 0 bases, J lost 12 bases, and 5 bases stayed unmatched. CDR3 loop: CASSLGDRGRTFF. The CDR3 DNA sequence: TGCGCCAGCAGCTTGGGGGACAGGGGAAGGACTTTCTTT. Looking up the rest from reference TRBV5-1 and TRBJ1-1 gives the full variable domain: KAGVTQTPRYLIKTRGQQVTLSCSPISGHRSVSWYQQTPGQGLQFLFEYFSETQRNKGNFPGRFSGRQFSNSRSEMNVSTLELGDSALYLCASSLGDRGRTFFGQGTRLTVV.

The rearrangement links TRBV2 to TRBJ1-4, with TRBD1 matching 8 bases. V shed 3 bases, J shed 6 bases, and the junction held 21 bases outside the gene matches. Germline CDR1 SNHLY, CDR2 FYNNEI. The CDR3 runs 20 residues. CDR3 region: CASSDTPHGTGGGHDEKLFF. The CDR3 DNA reads TGTGCCAGCAGTGACACCCCCCATGGGACAGGTGGGGGACATGATGAAAAACTGTTTTTT. Based on the CDR3 plus reference TRBV2 and TRBJ1-4, the full variable domain is EPEVTQTPSHQVTQMGQEVILRCVPISNHLYFYWYRQILGQKVEFLVSFYNNEISEKSEIFDDQFSVERPDGSNFTLKIRSTKLEDSAMYFCASSDTPHGTGGGHDEKLFFGSGTQLSVL.

This chain uses TRBV20-1 with TRBJ1-4; D not resolved. Trimming removed 4 bases at V and 7 bases at J, with 7 bases between. Germline V CDR1 and CDR2: DFQATT, SNEGSKA (reference sequence). The CDR3 extends over 11 amino acids. In nucleotides, the CDR3 is TGCAGTGCTATGAACGGTGAAAAACTGTTTTTT. Translation gives CSAMNGEKLFF.

CDR3: CASSDGVWDTQYF. The CDR3 coding sequence is TGTGCCAGCAGTGACGGTGTCTGGGATACGCAGTATTTT. This chain uses TRBV6-1 with TRBJ2-3, with D unclear. V lost 3 bases, J lost 6 bases, and 10 bases lay in between. Germline CDR1 reads MNHNS; CDR2 reads SASEGT. The CDR3 is 13 residues long.

The V and J genes are TRBV9 and TRBJ2-2, with D tentatively TRBD1 (5 bases). Trimming cost V 1 base and J 0 bases, with 7 bases left between them. The germline gives CDR1 SGDLS, CDR2 YYNGEE. This CDR3 spans 15 amino acids. The CDR3 region has the DNA TGTGCCAGCAGCGTATCCAGGGCGAACACCGGGGAGCTGTTTTTT. Translation: CASSVSRANTGELFF.

The J gene is TRBJ2-3, the V gene TRBV2; TRBD2 aligns across 13 bases. V lost 6 bases, J lost 6 bases, and 6 bases stayed unmatched. Germline V gene sequence: CDR1 SNHLY, CDR2 FYNNEI. The CDR3 covers 15 residues. The CDR3 region is CASRELAGGPDTQYF. Here the CDR3 DNA reads TGTGCCAGCAGAGAACTAGCGGGAGGGCCTGATACGCAGTATTTT. Drawing the rest from reference TRBV2 and TRBJ2-3, the complete variable domain is EPEVTQTPSHQVTQMGQEVILRCVPISNHLYFYWYRQILGQKVEFLVSFYNNEISEKSEIFDDQFSVERPDGSNFTLKIRSTKLEDSAMYFCASRELAGGPDTQYFGPGTRLTVL.

The gene calls are TRBV5-4 and TRBJ2-7; D might be TRBD1 (6 bases). The germline V gene encodes CDR1 SGHNT and CDR2 YYREEE (reference sequence). V gave up 4 bases and J gave up 2 bases, with 10 bases separating them. The CDR3 is 13 residues long. The CDR3 sequence is CASSPDRPYEQYF. The CDR3, as DNA: TGTGCCAGCAGCCCTGACAGGCCCTACGAGCAGTACTTC.

The V gene is TRBV27, the J gene TRBJ2-7, with 9 bases matching TRBD2. The CDR3 spans 15 residues. Germline trimming cut 2 bases from V and 2 bases from J; bases unmatched to any gene: 4. CDR1 MNHEY and CDR2 SMNVEV come from the germline V gene (reference sequence). The CDR3 protein is CASSLRPSGTYEQYF. CDR3 sequence (DNA): TGTGCCAGCAGTTTACGGCCTAGCGGGACCTACGAGCAGTACTTC.

V gene TRBV28 combines with J gene TRBJ2-5; TRBD2 agrees at 10 bases. CDR1 and CDR2 from the germline V gene are MDHEN and SYDVKM. The CDR3 totals 15 residues. The junction had 14 bases not matched to a gene; V was cut back by 5 bases and J by 11 bases. The CDR3 DNA sequence: TGTGCCAGCAGTATCTCATTGACTAGCGGGCTTCAGCAGTACTTC. Amino acid sequence: CASSISLTSGLQQYF.

This chain connects TRBV11-2 to TRBJ1-1, with 7 bases lining up with TRBD1. The CDR3 is 16 amino acids. Germline trimming cut 4 bases from V and 1 base from J; bases unmatched to any gene: 9. CDR1 is SGHAT and CDR2 is FQNNGV in the germline V gene. CDR3 in amino acids: CASSYQGQTKNTEAFF. In DNA, the CDR3 is TGTGCCAGCAGCTACCAGGGACAGACTAAGAACACTGAAGCTTTCTTT.

This rearrangement joins TRBV9 to TRBJ2-3; D uncertain. Germline-derived CDR1 and CDR2 are SGDLS and YYNGEE. Trimming removed 0 bases at V and 4 bases at J, with 9 bases between. CDR3 length equals 14 residues. The CDR3 sequence is CASSVGEPADTQYF. The CDR3 nucleotides are TGTGCCAGCAGCGTAGGCGAACCCGCAGATACGCAGTATTTT.

The chain is built from TRBV11-2 and TRBJ1-2; D is perhaps TRBD1 (5 bases). V was shortened by 2 bases and J by 2 bases, with 9 bases between the two germline ends. The CDR3 is 14 residues long. Looked up from germline, CDR1 is SGHAT and CDR2 is FQNNGV. DNA of the CDR3: TGTGCCAGCAGCTTAACAGGTTTCAACTATGGCTACACCTTC. Its translation: CASSLTGFNYGYTF.

This clone was found many times. V and J are TRBV5-1 and TRBJ1-2, with D uncertain. The CDR3 has 14 amino acids. Trimming pared 0 bases from V and 1 base from J, leaving 7 bases between. Germline values: CDR1 SGHRS, CDR2 YFSETQ. This CDR3 reads CASSLATGNYGYTF. In nucleotides, the CDR3 is TGCGCCAGCAGCTTGGCCACGGGTAACTATGGCTACACCTTC.

This chain links TRBV7-6 with TRBJ1-3, with TRBD1 as a possible D gene (6 bases). Germline lookup yields CDR1 SGHVS and CDR2 FNYEAQ. V was trimmed by 6 bases and J by 0 bases, leaving 12 bases between them. The CDR3 is 15 residues long. DNA for the CDR3: TGTGCCAGCAGTTACAGGGATACCTCTGGAAACACCATATATTTT. This sequence encodes CASSYRDTSGNTIYF.

V and J are TRBV12-5 and TRBJ2-1; TRBD2 matches 11 bases. Unmatched junction bases numbered 8, after V lost 5 bases and J lost 2 bases. The CDR3 is 17 residues long. The germline V gene has CDR1 LGHNT and CDR2 FRNRAP. The CDR3 sequence: CASGPYGTSGPYNEQFF. The CDR3 nucleotides are TGTGCTAGTGGTCCCTATGGGACTAGCGGTCCCTACAATGAGCAGTTCTTC.

Only one count was recorded for this clone. V and J are TRBV12-5 and TRBJ1-2; no clear D gene. This CDR3 has 13 residues. Germline assignment: CDR1 LGHNT and CDR2 FRNRAP. Trimming took off 6 bases at V and 6 bases at J, with 14 bases between the two ends. The CDR3 loop is CASGAIGVDGYTF. In DNA, the CDR3 is TGTGCTAGTGGGGCGATCGGGGTAGATGGCTACACCTTC.

In this sample, this clone turned up a few times. V and J are TRBV5-1 and TRBJ2-7, with 10 bases fitting TRBD2. The CDR3 is made up of 14 amino acids. J gave up 3 bases and V 0 bases, and 0 bases lay outside the gene matches. Germline CDR1 is SGHRS and CDR2 is YFSETQ. The CDR3 region is CASSLGTSGYEQYF. CDR3 bases: TGCGCCAGCAGCTTGGGGACTAGCGGCTACGAGCAGTACTTC.

There are a few counts of this clone. The chain carries TRBV7-3 and TRBJ2-3; maybe TRBD1 (6 bases). From germline, CDR1 is SGHTA and CDR2 FQGTGA. The CDR3 totals 13 residues. Between the trimmed V and J ends, which lost 5 bases and 7 bases, there was a span of 13 bases. CDR3 residues: CASSRDIYNTQYF. For the CDR3, the DNA is TGTGCCAGCAGCCGGGACATTTATAATACGCAGTATTTT.

This sequence joins TRBV19 and TRBJ2-2, with 8 bases fitting TRBD1. The CDR3 runs 14 residues. CDR1 and CDR2 (germline): LNHDA, SQIVND (reference sequence). The junction had 3 bases not matched to a gene; V was cut back by 4 bases and J by 5 bases. The CDR3 loop reads CASSTGGGTGELFF. The CDR3, as DNA: TGTGCCAGTAGTACAGGGGGCGGGACCGGGGAGCTGTTTTTT. Together with reference TRBV19 and TRBJ2-2, the CDR3 gives the full variable domain: DGGITQSPKYLFRKEGQNVTLSCEQNLNHDAMYWYRQDPGQGLRLIYYSQIVNDFQKGDIAEGYSVSREKKESFPLTVTSAQKNPTAFYLCASSTGGGTGELFFGEGSRLTVL.

The V gene is TRBV14, the J gene TRBJ1-3, with D unresolved. CDR3 length equals 19 residues. Germline CDR1 and CDR2: SGHDN and FVKESK. Trimming took off 1 base at V and 0 bases at J, with 19 bases between the two ends. The CDR3 sequence: CASSQVRGARRHSGNTIYF. In DNA, the CDR3 is TGTGCCAGCAGCCAAGTTAGAGGTGCGAGACGGCACTCTGGAAACACCATATATTTT.

This chain joins TRBV6-1 and TRBJ1-4; tentatively, D is TRBD1 (5 bases). From germline, CDR1 is MNHNS and CDR2 SASEGT. V was pared by 4 bases and J by 5 bases, with 14 bases between. The CDR3 totals 15 residues. In DNA form, the CDR3 reads TGTGCCAGCAGTGCCCTAAGGGGAAGGAATGAAAAACTGTTTTTT. Residues: CASSALRGRNEKLFF.

The chain carries TRBV4-1 and TRBJ1-4, with D maybe TRBD1 (6 bases). Trimming shortened V by 1 base and J by 4 bases, and 16 bases separated the two germline ends. Germline CDR1 is MGHRA and CDR2 is YSYEKL. CDR3 length equals 17 residues. Here the CDR3 DNA reads TGCGCCAGCAGCCAAGGCCGAGGGGGGGACCTTAATGAAAAACTGTTTTTT. It yields the protein CASSQGRGGDLNEKLFF.

The chain couples TRBV29-1 to TRBJ2-7; 7 nucleotides align to TRBD1. This CDR3 has 13 residues. After removal of 4 bases from V and 6 bases from J, the junction contained 9 bases not matched to a gene. Germline CDR1 and CDR2: SQVTM and ANQGSEA. This chain's CDR3 is CSVGETGFGEQYF. The CDR3 coding sequence is TGCAGCGTTGGGGAGACAGGGTTTGGCGAGCAGTACTTC.

This chain joins TRBV27 and TRBJ1-2; TRBD1 matches 10 bases. The CDR3 runs to 16 residues. The junction had 9 bases not matched to a gene; V was cut back by 2 bases and J by 6 bases. Germline V gives CDR1 MNHEY, CDR2 SMNVEV (reference sequence). CDR3 in amino acids: CASSLRGTGVMHGYTF. DNA of the CDR3: TGTGCCAGCAGTTTACGGGGGACAGGGGTTATGCATGGCTACACCTTC.

The rearrangement links TRBV6-5 to TRBJ2-5; 11 nucleotides align to TRBD2. V gave up 6 bases and J gave up 3 bases; unmatched junction bases: 6. CDR3 size: 15 residues. Germline-derived CDR1 and CDR2 are MNHEY and SVGAGI. The CDR3 here is CASRLGTSGKETQYF. In DNA, the CDR3 is TGTGCCAGCAGGTTAGGGACTAGCGGCAAAGAGACCCAGTACTTC.